These 28 T cell receptor beta chains came from one sample sequenced in a study of shared clonotypes between healthy human individuals. Clones were read by immunoSEQ multiplex PCR, and TCRdb kept only the in-frame ones, dropping some. The data hold some 95,000 clones, with 67% observed a single time. The sample comprised memory CD8+ T cells sorted from blood. Described subset: CD45RO+ cells pooled with CCR7-negative TemRA cells. These receptors were collected from a man aged 25-40 years in good health.

This clone was observed a handful of times. V gene TRBV9 combines with J gene TRBJ1-2; D uncertain. The CDR3 runs to 13 residues. CDR1 is SGDLS, CDR2 YYNGEE, per germline. V dropped 4 bases and J dropped 8 bases, with 15 bases sitting between them. The CDR3 is CASSTDSGEGYTF. Written as DNA, the CDR3 is TGTGCCAGCAGCACCGATTCGGGAGAAGGCTACACCTTC.

The chain is built from TRBV28 and TRBJ2-3; TRBD1 matches at 11 bases. Germline loops: CDR1 MDHEN, CDR2 SYDVKM. The CDR3 runs 17 residues. Germline trimming cut 3 bases from V and 5 bases from J; bases unmatched to any gene: 10. The CDR3 coding sequence is TGTGCCAGCAGTTTTCTTATAGGACAGGGGGCAGAAGATACGCAGTATTTT. The encoded protein is CASSFLIGQGAEDTQYF.

This clone was observed a few times. The chain has TRBV6-6 and TRBJ1-1; no definite D call. The length of the CDR3 is 14 residues. Germline CDR1 is MNHNY and CDR2 is SVGAGI (reference sequence). Trimming pared 4 bases from V and 2 bases from J, leaving 11 bases between. CDR3 residues: CASSFWTDNTEAFF. CDR3 coding DNA: TGTGCCAGCAGTTTCTGGACTGATAACACTGAAGCTTTCTTT.

The chain couples TRBV2 to TRBJ2-3; 9 positions agree with TRBD1. CDR1 and CDR2 (germline): SNHLY, FYNNEI. This CDR3 spans 16 amino acids. V gave up 5 bases and J gave up 4 bases; unmatched junction bases: 10. The CDR3 coding sequence is TGTGCCAGCAGTAAGGGCCGGGACAGGGTGTCAGATACGCAGTATTTT. Translating it yields CASSKGRDRVSDTQYF.

This clone appeared a few times. This rearrangement joins TRBV18 to TRBJ1-5; 8 nucleotides match TRBD1. This CDR3 spans 14 amino acids. The trim removed 6 bases at V and 6 bases at J, leaving 7 bases unmatched. Germline CDR1 and CDR2: KGHSH and LQKENI. CDR3 DNA sequence: TGTGCCAGCTCGCCGGGACAGGCGGCTCAGCCCCAGCATTTT. Translated, it gives CASSPGQAAQPQHF.

V usage is TRBV2 and J usage is TRBJ2-2; D is undetermined. The germline CDR1 and CDR2 sequences are SNHLY and FYNNEI. The CDR3 length is 14 residues. The V gene lost 7 bases and the J gene lost 0 bases, with 9 bases spanning the gap. The CDR3: CASTPYPNTGELFF. In DNA, the CDR3 is TGTGCCAGCACCCCGTACCCGAACACCGGGGAGCTGTTTTTT. Together with reference TRBV2 and TRBJ2-2, the CDR3 gives the full variable domain: EPEVTQTPSHQVTQMGQEVILRCVPISNHLYFYWYRQILGQKVEFLVSFYNNEISEKSEIFDDQFSVERPDGSNFTLKIRSTKLEDSAMYFCASTPYPNTGELFFGEGSRLTVL.

The gene calls are TRBV25-1 and TRBJ2-1; 7 bases align to TRBD1. V lost 6 bases to trimming and J lost 0 bases; unmatched junction nucleotides: 5. The CDR3 is made up of 15 amino acids. CDR1 and CDR2 (germline): MGHDK, SYGVNS. The CDR3 loop is CASSLSGGSYNEQFF. DNA of the CDR3: TGTGCCAGCAGCCTCTCAGGGGGCTCCTACAATGAGCAGTTCTTC.

The chain has TRBV6-5 and TRBJ1-1; D is ambiguous. CDR1 MNHEY and CDR2 SVGAGI come from the germline V gene. The ends were cut back, 5 bases at V and 1 base at J, with 11 bases in the middle. This CDR3 contains 14 residues. CDR3 residues: CASSIQTENTEAFF. In DNA form, the CDR3 reads TGTGCCAGCAGTATACAGACCGAGAACACTGAAGCTTTCTTT.

The rearrangement uses TRBV14 and TRBJ2-7; 10 bases fit TRBD1. The J segment lost 2 bases and the V segment lost 4 bases, leaving 2 bases of the junction unmatched. Germline CDR1 SGHDN, CDR2 FVKESK. CDR3 length equals 14 residues. The CDR3 nucleotides are TGTGCCAGCAGCCCGGGACAGGGGCCCTACGAGCAGTACTTC. This translates into CASSPGQGPYEQYF.

This clone showed up just once. The chain is built from TRBV6-5 and TRBJ2-3; D uncertain. Trimming pared 0 bases from V and 2 bases from J, leaving 9 bases between. The CDR3 is 15 residues long. Germline values: CDR1 MNHEY, CDR2 SVGAGI. CDR3 DNA: TGTGCCAGCAGTTACTCGGGAATAGACACAGATACGCAGTATTTT. Translated, it gives CASSYSGIDTDTQYF.

This clone was seen just once. The V and J genes are TRBV29-1 and TRBJ1-1, with D unclear. Germline V gives CDR1 SQVTM, CDR2 ANQGSEA. CDR3 length: 10 amino acids. V lost 7 bases, J lost 3 bases, and 6 bases lay in between. The CDR3 DNA is TGCAGCGCTCAGTACACTGAAGCTTTCTTT. Translating gives CSAQYTEAFF.

The chain is built from TRBV7-3 and TRBJ1-1, with D tentatively TRBD1 (5 bases). Trimming took off 1 base at V and 7 bases at J, with 16 bases between the two ends. CDR1 is SGHTA, CDR2 FQGTGA, per germline. The CDR3 covers 15 residues. The CDR3 DNA sequence: TGTGCCAGCAGCTTAAGTACGGGGCTGAGGGATGAAGCTTTCTTT. This translates into CASSLSTGLRDEAFF.

The chain recombines TRBV7-2 with TRBJ2-3, with D perhaps given as TRBD1 or TRBD2 (5 bases each). The CDR3 has 14 residues. V lost 5 bases, J lost 2 bases, and 11 bases lay in between. Germline CDR1 reads SGHTA; CDR2 reads FQGNSA. The CDR3 region is CASSPRDHTDTQYF. For the CDR3, the DNA is TGTGCCAGCAGCCCGAGGGACCACACAGATACGCAGTATTTT.

A few counts support this clone. The DNA for the CDR3 is TGTGCCAGCAGTGTAATAGGGGGATCTGAAGCTTTCTTT. It yields the protein CASSVIGGSEAFF. The gene calls are TRBV6-6 and TRBJ1-1; TRBD1 might be the D (6 bases). The CDR3 spans 13 residues. Germline CDR1 reads MNHNY; CDR2 reads SVGAGI (reference sequence). Trimming removed 5 bases at V and 6 bases at J, with 13 bases between.

This rearrangement joins TRBV18 to TRBJ1-2, with D perhaps matching TRBD1 (6 bases). Per the germline V gene, CDR1 is KGHSH and CDR2 is LQKENI. This CDR3 comprises 15 residues. The V and J ends lost 7 bases and 1 base respectively, with 16 bases between them. The CDR3 loop reads CASCRQDGLNYGYTF. In nucleotides, the CDR3 is TGTGCCAGCTGCCGACAGGATGGGCTTAACTATGGCTACACCTTC. The full variable domain, its missing parts supplied by reference TRBV18 and TRBJ1-2, is NAGVMQNPRHLVRRRGQEARLRCSPMKGHSHVYWYRQLPEEGLKFMVYLQKENIIDESGMPKERFSAEFPKEGPSILRIQQVVRGDSAAYFCASCRQDGLNYGYTFGSGTRLTVV.

This clone was observed many times. This specimen includes other DNA sequences encoding the same CDR3. The genes are TRBV7-9 and TRBJ2-7, with unresolved D. The germline V and J ends were trimmed by 3 bases and 0 bases, with 6 bases remaining between them. The CDR3 extends over 13 amino acids. The germline gives CDR1 SEHNR, CDR2 FQNEAQ (reference sequence). CDR3 residues: CASSLPSSYEQYF. The CDR3 DNA reads TGTGCCAGCAGCTTGCCTAGCTCCTACGAGCAGTACTTC.

Turning to this clone: The same CDR3 can be traced to other DNA sequences in this sample. The chain uses TRBV28 and TRBJ2-7, with D unresolved. V lost 4 bases and J 1 base, leaving 5 bases between the germline ends. This CDR3 is 12 amino acids long. The germline CDR1 and CDR2 sequences are MDHEN and SYDVKM. CDR3 loop: CASSSLSYEQYF. CDR3 nucleotides: TGTGCCAGCAGTTCTTTATCCTACGAGCAGTACTTC.

The chain uses TRBV2 and TRBJ2-3, with D perhaps TRBD1 (6 bases). The CDR3 has 13 amino acids. Between the trimmed V and J ends, which lost 4 bases and 1 base, there was a span of 6 bases. Germline V CDR1 and CDR2: SNHLY, FYNNEI. The CDR3 loop reads CASSAGGTDTQYF. The CDR3 nucleotides are TGTGCCAGCAGTGCAGGGGGCACAGATACGCAGTATTTT.

The V gene is TRBV5-4, the J gene TRBJ2-7, with 7 positions matching TRBD1. Germline CDR1 is SGHNT and CDR2 is YYREEE (reference sequence). CDR3 size: 13 residues. The V gene end was trimmed by 4 bases and the J gene end by 3 bases; junction bases not matched to a gene: 4. CDR3 DNA: TGTGCCAGCAGCCCGGGACAGCTCTACGAGCAGTACTTC. Translated, it gives CASSPGQLYEQYF.

The chain recombines TRBV5-1 with TRBJ2-6; no firm D call. Germline V gene sequence: CDR1 SGHRS, CDR2 YFSETQ. The V end lost 3 bases, the J end lost 4 bases, and 5 bases lay between the germline ends. The CDR3 loop spans 13 amino acids. DNA for the CDR3: TGCGCCAGCAGCTCAACCGGGGCCAACGTCCTGACTTTC. Residues: CASSSTGANVLTF.

The rearrangement uses TRBV27 and TRBJ2-6; 9 bases line up with TRBD1. Per germline, CDR1 MNHEY and CDR2 SMNVEV (reference sequence). J was trimmed by 1 base and V by 2 bases; bases with no gene match: 6. This CDR3 is 18 amino acids long. The CDR3 loop is CASSLTGTGWSGANVLTF. CDR3 sequence (DNA): TGTGCCAGCAGTTTAACCGGGACAGGGTGGTCTGGGGCCAACGTCCTGACTTTC.

CDR3 amino acids: CASSPRTSDYEQYF. CDR3 coding DNA: TGTGCCAGCAGCCCCAGGACTAGTGACTACGAGCAGTACTTC. J is TRBJ2-7 and V is TRBV9, with 7 bases identical to TRBD2. The CDR3 has 14 residues. V was clipped by 4 bases and J by 3 bases; unmatched bases: 7. CDR1 is SGDLS, CDR2 YYNGEE, per germline.

The table lists this clone with a count of one. The rearrangement uses TRBV5-5 and TRBJ2-3, with 11 bases matching TRBD2. The CDR3 has 17 amino acids. CDR1 SGHKS and CDR2 YYEKEE come from the germline V gene (reference sequence). Trimming cost V 3 bases and J 4 bases; bases outside gene matches: 10. The CDR3 here is CASSSLLAGEGADTQYF. Written as DNA, the CDR3 is TGTGCCAGCAGCTCATTACTAGCGGGAGAAGGTGCAGATACGCAGTATTTT.

This chain joins TRBV7-6 and TRBJ2-5; D is undetermined. CDR1 is SGHVS, CDR2 FNYEAQ, per germline. The length of the CDR3 is 14 residues. Between the trimmed V and J ends, which lost 3 bases and 2 bases, there was a span of 10 bases. In DNA, the CDR3 is TGTGCCAGCAGCTTGAAAGCTGGTCAAGAGACCCAGTACTTC. This gives the protein CASSLKAGQETQYF.

The V and J genes are TRBV7-9 and TRBJ2-7, with 7 bases lining up with TRBD1. With 5 bases clipped from V and 0 bases from J, the junction kept 7 bases outside the gene matches. Germline V lookup: CDR1 SEHNR, CDR2 FQNEAQ (reference sequence). This CDR3 has 15 residues. CDR3 nucleotide sequence: TGTGCCAGCAGCGAAAACCGGGACAGCTCCTACGAGCAGTACTTC. It translates to CASSENRDSSYEQYF.

To note about this clone: A much larger clone lies one base from this, so it may be a read error. The sample has other DNA sequences that encode this CDR3 too. The chain links TRBV25-1 to TRBJ1-2; D gene ambiguous. Per germline, CDR1 MGHDK and CDR2 SYGVNS. V was trimmed by 6 bases and J by 3 bases, leaving 5 bases between them. This CDR3 is 11 amino acids long. The CDR3, as DNA: TGTGCCAGCAGCGACTACTATGGCTACACCTTC. Encoded protein: CASSDYYGYTF.

The chain combines TRBV7-9 with TRBJ2-7; D is possibly TRBD1 (6 bases). The CDR3 has 13 amino acids. Germline assignment: CDR1 SEHNR and CDR2 FQNEAQ (reference sequence). Trimming cost V 2 bases and J 7 bases, with 12 bases left between them. The CDR3 loop reads CASSLFYREEQYF. The DNA for the CDR3 is TGTGCCAGCAGCTTATTTTACAGGGAGGAGCAGTACTTC.

This clone came up once. The genes are TRBV7-8 and TRBJ2-1; D is ambiguous. Germline V gives CDR1 SGHVS, CDR2 FQNEAQ. The CDR3 consists of 13 residues. The V gene lost 1 base and the J gene lost 9 bases, with 10 bases spanning the gap. The CDR3 sequence is CASSLGTGGEQFF. The CDR3, as DNA: TGTGCCAGCAGCTTAGGGACGGGTGGTGAGCAGTTCTTC. The complete variable domain, with remaining parts taken from reference TRBV7-8 and TRBJ2-1, reads GAGVSQSPRYKVAKRGQDVALRCDPISGHVSLFWYQQALGQGPEFLTYFQNEAQLDKSGLPSDRFFAERPEGSVSTLKIQRTQQEDSAVYLCASSLGTGGEQFFGPGTRLTVL.